What follows are 9 T cell receptor beta chains derived from one specimen sequenced in a study of shared clonotypes between healthy human individuals. Profiled with immunoSEQ multiplex PCR; TCRdb holds only in-frame clones, not every one. Found here are around 650,000 clones, approximately 96% of them singletons; the top ten hold 0.11%. Cells designated naive CD8 were CD45RO-negative and were positively selected for CCR7, with terminally differentiated effector memory CD45RA+ cells excluded. Sequences were obtained from naive CD8+ T cells sorted from blood. The receptors shown here come from a woman younger than 45 in good health.

This clone appeared once. This rearrangement joins TRBV19 to TRBJ2-1; tentative D call: TRBD1 (7 bases). This CDR3 comprises 14 residues. The ends were cut back, 3 bases at V and 8 bases at J, with 14 bases in the middle. CDR1 and CDR2 from the germline V gene are LNHDA and SQIVND (reference sequence). This CDR3 is CASSILEGADEQFF. CDR3 in DNA: TGTGCCAGTAGTATTTTGGAGGGGGCCGATGAGCAGTTCTTC.

This chain uses TRBV5-1 with TRBJ1-4; D gene unclear. CDR3 length equals 14 residues. Trimming cost V 0 bases and J 7 bases, with 10 bases left between them. Per germline, CDR1 SGHRS and CDR2 YFSETQ. CDR3 in DNA: TGCGCCAGCAGCTTGGTCGGGAGAGGTGAAAAACTGTTTTTT. This sequence encodes CASSLVGRGEKLFF.

This chain connects TRBV4-2 to TRBJ2-7; D may correspond to TRBD1 or TRBD2 (6 bases each). V lost 0 bases and J lost 5, with 20 bases in between. The CDR3 has 17 residues. Germline V gene lookup returns CDR1 LGHNA and CDR2 YNFKEQ. CDR3 in DNA: TGTGCCAGCAGCCAAGAAGGGGGGCTAGGGAACCTACACGAGCAGTACTTC. Its translation: CASSQEGGLGNLHEQYF.

This clone occurred once. The V gene is TRBV7-9, the J gene TRBJ2-2, with 10 positions matching TRBD2. The CDR3 is made up of 17 amino acids. From germline, CDR1 is SEHNR and CDR2 FQNEAQ (reference sequence). V shed 2 bases, J shed 3 bases, and the junction held 6 bases outside the gene matches. CDR3: CASSLQLAGEDTGELFF. The CDR3 nucleotides read TGTGCCAGCAGCTTACAGCTAGCGGGAGAGGACACCGGGGAGCTGTTTTTT.

Regarding this clone: The sample carries other DNA sequences with the same CDR3. The V and J genes are TRBV27 and TRBJ2-7; D gene ambiguous. Germline assignment: CDR1 MNHEY and CDR2 SMNVEV (reference sequence). With 7 bases removed from V and 4 bases from J, the gap between germline ends came to 2 bases. The CDR3 extends over 9 amino acids. Written as DNA, the CDR3 is TGTGCCAGCACATACGAGCAGTACTTC. Residues: CASTYEQYF.

The chain recombines TRBV19 with TRBJ1-2; D remains unclear. This CDR3 is built from 12 residues. Germline CDR1 reads LNHDA; CDR2 reads SQIVND (reference sequence). Deletions cut 7 bases from V and 0 bases from J, with 6 bases between. The CDR3 nucleotides read TGTGCCAGTACCCTCGCTAACTATGGCTACACCTTC. It is translated as CASTLANYGYTF. Complete variable domain (other parts from reference TRBV19 and TRBJ1-2): DGGITQSPKYLFRKEGQNVTLSCEQNLNHDAMYWYRQDPGQGLRLIYYSQIVNDFQKGDIAEGYSVSREKKESFPLTVTSAQKNPTAFYLCASTLANYGYTFGSGTRLTVV.

The chain couples TRBV2 to TRBJ2-7; D not resolved. This CDR3 comprises 10 residues. From germline, CDR1 is SNHLY and CDR2 FYNNEI. The V and J ends lost 6 bases and 4 bases respectively, with 4 bases between them. CDR3 sequence reads: CASSQYEQYF. CDR3 nucleotide sequence: TGTGCCAGCAGCCAGTACGAGCAGTACTTC.

The V and J genes are TRBV27 and TRBJ1-5; a weak D match, TRBD1 (6 bases). The germline CDR1 and CDR2 sequences are MNHEY and SMNVEV (reference sequence). This CDR3 comprises 12 residues. Trimming stripped 6 bases from V and 7 bases from J, with 10 bases between. CDR3 protein: CASRGASQPQHF. The CDR3 DNA sequence: TGTGCCAGCAGGGGGGCGAGCCAGCCCCAGCATTTT.

The chain uses TRBV30 and TRBJ1-4; D might be TRBD1 (6 bases). Germline values: CDR1 GTSNPN, CDR2 SVGIG (reference sequence). Trimming cost V 6 bases and J 6 bases, with 17 bases left between them. The length of the CDR3 is 14 residues. CDR3 sequence (DNA): TGTGCCTGCCGCCACCGGGGGGCATATGAAAAACTGTTTTTT. Amino acids: CACRHRGAYEKLFF. The whole variable domain, filled in from reference TRBV30 and TRBJ1-4, reads SQTIHQWPATLVQPVGSPLSLECTVEGTSNPNLYWYRQAAGRGLQLLFYSVGIGQISSEVPQNLSASRPQDRQFILSSKKLLLSDSGFYLCACRHRGAYEKLFFGSGTQLSVL.